One and the same sample provided the 8 T cell receptor beta chains below, sequenced in a study of cytomegalovirus exposure and HLA in healthy donors (dated by TCRdb to the late 2010s). The library was prepared using the immunoSEQ multiplex PCR assay. For the multiplex PCR, a mixture combining 60 forward primers for TCR Vbeta segments and 13 reverse primers for TCR Jbeta segments was used. Not all clones reach the TCRdb copy of this immuneACCESS table, which keeps in-frame sequences only. Checked studies attribute under half of the gap to unresolved V genes and leave the rest unexplained. The sample profile shows 150,000 to 180,000 clones; around 75% of them were found once. Approximately 7.7% of the sample rests with the top ten. Source material: PBMCs. These receptors all stem from a man under 40 in good health and CMV-seropositive.

The J gene is TRBJ1-2, the V gene TRBV6-1, with 7 bases aligning to TRBD1. This CDR3 has 15 residues. The junction had 7 bases not matched to a gene; V was cut back by 6 bases and J by 0 bases. CDR1 is MNHNS, CDR2 SASEGT, per germline. CDR3 nucleotides: TGTGCCAGCAGGCAAGGGGGCGTAGCTAACTATGGCTACACCTTC. Translation: CASRQGGVANYGYTF.

The chain is built from TRBV4-1 and TRBJ2-3, with 7 bases lining up with TRBD2. Germline lookup yields CDR1 MGHRA and CDR2 YSYEKL. The CDR3 totals 17 residues. Trimming at V came to 3 bases and at J to 1 base, leaving 10 bases not matched to a gene. This CDR3 reads CASSHLRRTSGTDTQYF. The CDR3 DNA is TGCGCCAGCAGCCATCTCAGGAGGACTAGTGGCACAGATACGCAGTATTTT.

This chain links TRBV30 with TRBJ1-1; TRBD1 agrees at 8 bases. This CDR3 has 16 residues. After removal of 0 bases from V and 5 bases from J, the junction contained 11 bases not matched to a gene. Per germline, CDR1 GTSNPN and CDR2 SVGIG (reference sequence). This CDR3 is CAWSVRGRGLVTEAFF. DNA for the CDR3: TGTGCCTGGAGTGTACGAGGCAGGGGGCTCGTGACTGAAGCTTTCTTT.

This chain joins TRBV5-8 and TRBJ1-1; D is unclear. Germline V gene sequence: CDR1 SGHTS, CDR2 YDEGEE. CDR3 length: 14 residues. The V end was cut by 0 bases, the J end by 1 base, with 7 bases between. In DNA, the CDR3 is TGTGCCAGCAGCTTGGTTGGCGGGAACACTGAAGCTTTCTTT. Its protein product is CASSLVGGNTEAFF.

The rearrangement uses TRBV6-5 and TRBJ1-5; unclear D gene. Germline assignment: CDR1 MNHEY and CDR2 SVGAGI. CDR3 length: 15 residues. Trimming stripped 5 bases from V and 3 bases from J, with 14 bases between. DNA of the CDR3: TGTGCCAGCAGTCGCGCCCCGGCGGACAATCAGCCCCAGCATTTT. Translating it yields CASSRAPADNQPQHF.

The chain recombines TRBV4-1 with TRBJ1-5, with D hard to call. The CDR3 is 15 amino acids. The germline V gene has CDR1 MGHRA and CDR2 YSYEKL. The V and J ends lost 1 base and 2 bases respectively, with 9 bases between them. This CDR3 is CASSQGPGGNQPQHF. DNA of the CDR3: TGCGCCAGCAGCCAAGGCCCAGGCGGCAATCAGCCCCAGCATTTT.

This chain connects TRBV5-1 to TRBJ1-3; D might be TRBD1 (5 bases). Germline CDR1 SGHRS, CDR2 YFSETQ. With 4 bases removed from V and 0 bases from J, the gap between germline ends came to 11 bases. This CDR3 is 15 amino acids long. The chain's CDR3 is CASSPQGASGNTIYF. The CDR3 DNA is TGCGCCAGCAGCCCACAAGGGGCCTCTGGAAACACCATATATTTT.

This chain links TRBV28 with TRBJ2-3; 8 nucleotides agree with TRBD1. V dropped 5 bases and J dropped 2; count of bases not matched to a gene: 9. The CDR3 loop spans 16 amino acids. The germline gives CDR1 MDHEN, CDR2 SYDVKM. The CDR3 loop reads CASSPTSGGYTDTQYF. CDR3 in DNA: TGTGCCAGCAGTCCAACTTCAGGGGGCTACACAGATACGCAGTATTTT.